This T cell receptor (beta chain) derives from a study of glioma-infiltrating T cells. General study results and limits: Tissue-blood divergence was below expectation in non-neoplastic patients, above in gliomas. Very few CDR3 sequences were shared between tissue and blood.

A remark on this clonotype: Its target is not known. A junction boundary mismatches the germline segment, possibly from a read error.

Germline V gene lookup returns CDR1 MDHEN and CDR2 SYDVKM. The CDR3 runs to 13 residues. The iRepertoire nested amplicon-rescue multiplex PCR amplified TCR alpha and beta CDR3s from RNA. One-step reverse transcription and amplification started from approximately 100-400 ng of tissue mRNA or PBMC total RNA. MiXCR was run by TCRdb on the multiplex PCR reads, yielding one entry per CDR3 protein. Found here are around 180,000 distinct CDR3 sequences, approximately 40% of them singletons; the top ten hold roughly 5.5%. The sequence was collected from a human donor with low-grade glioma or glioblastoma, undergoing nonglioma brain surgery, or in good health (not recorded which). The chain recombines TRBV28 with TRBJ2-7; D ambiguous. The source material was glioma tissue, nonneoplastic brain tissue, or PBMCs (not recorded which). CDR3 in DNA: TGTGCCTGCAGTCCAGGCTCTCCCATAGAGCAGTACTTC. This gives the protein CACSPGSPIEQYF.